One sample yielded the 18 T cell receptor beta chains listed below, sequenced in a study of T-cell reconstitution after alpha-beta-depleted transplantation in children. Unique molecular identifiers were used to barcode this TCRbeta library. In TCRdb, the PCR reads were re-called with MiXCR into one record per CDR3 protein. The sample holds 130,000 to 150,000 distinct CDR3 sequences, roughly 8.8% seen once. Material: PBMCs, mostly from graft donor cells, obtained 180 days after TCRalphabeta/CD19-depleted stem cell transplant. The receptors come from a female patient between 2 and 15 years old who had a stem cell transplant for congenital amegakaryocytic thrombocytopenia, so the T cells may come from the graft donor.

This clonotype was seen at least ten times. The CDR3 loop is CASSPNGLAAYNEQFF. In nucleotides, the CDR3 is TGTGCCAGCAGCCCTAACGGACTAGCGGCCTACAATGAGCAGTTCTTC. The gene calls are TRBV28 and TRBJ2-1; 10 positions match TRBD2. V was clipped by 6 bases and J by 2 bases; unmatched bases: 7. Germline V gene lookup returns CDR1 MDHEN and CDR2 SYDVKM. This CDR3 region has 16 residues. The full variable domain, with the rest looked up from reference TRBV28 and TRBJ2-1, is DVKVTQSSRYLVKRTGEKVFLECVQDMDHENMFWYRQDPGLGLRLIYFSYDVKMKEKGDIPEGYSVSREKKERFSLILESASTNQTSMYLCASSPNGLAAYNEQFFGPGTRLTVL.

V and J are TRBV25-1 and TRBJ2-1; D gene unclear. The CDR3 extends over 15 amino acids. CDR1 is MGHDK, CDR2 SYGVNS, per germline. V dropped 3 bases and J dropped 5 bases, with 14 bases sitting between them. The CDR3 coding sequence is TGTGCCAGCAGTGACGTCGCAAGGGCCCACAATGAGCAGTTCTTC. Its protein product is CASSDVARAHNEQFF. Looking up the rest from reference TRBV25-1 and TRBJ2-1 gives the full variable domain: EADIYQTPRYLVIGTGKKITLECSQTMGHDKMYWYQQDPGMELHLIHYSYGVNSTEKGDLSSESTVSRIRTEHFPLTLESARPSHTSQYLCASSDVARAHNEQFFGPGTRLTVL.

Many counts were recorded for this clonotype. CDR3 coding DNA: TGCGCCAGCACCGAGGACGCGGGAGGTCCCTTATACAATGAGCAGTTCTTC. It encodes CASTEDAGGPLYNEQFF. The chain is built from TRBV5-1 and TRBJ2-1; 8 nucleotides align to TRBD2. This CDR3 contains 17 residues. Trimming removed 6 bases from V and 4 bases from J; junction bases left unmatched: 15. Germline CDR1 reads SGHRS; CDR2 reads YFSETQ.

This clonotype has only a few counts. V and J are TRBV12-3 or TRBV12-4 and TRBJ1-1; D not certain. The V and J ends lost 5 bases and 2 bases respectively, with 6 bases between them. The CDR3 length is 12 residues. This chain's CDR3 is CASSVYNTEAFF. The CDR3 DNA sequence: TGTGCCAGCAGTGTGTATAACACTGAAGCTTTCTTT.

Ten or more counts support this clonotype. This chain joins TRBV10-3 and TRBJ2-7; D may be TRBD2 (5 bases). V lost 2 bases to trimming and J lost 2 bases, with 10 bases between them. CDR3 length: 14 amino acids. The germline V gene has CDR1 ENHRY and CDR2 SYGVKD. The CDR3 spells CAISEPGTPYEQYF. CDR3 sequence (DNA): TGTGCCATCAGTGAGCCGGGAACCCCCTACGAGCAGTACTTC.

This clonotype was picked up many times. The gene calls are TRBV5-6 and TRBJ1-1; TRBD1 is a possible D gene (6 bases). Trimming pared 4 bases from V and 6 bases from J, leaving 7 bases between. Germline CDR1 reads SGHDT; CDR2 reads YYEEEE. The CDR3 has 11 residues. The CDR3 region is CASSRGPEAFF. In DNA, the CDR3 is TGTGCCAGCAGCCGGGGGCCTGAAGCTTTCTTT.

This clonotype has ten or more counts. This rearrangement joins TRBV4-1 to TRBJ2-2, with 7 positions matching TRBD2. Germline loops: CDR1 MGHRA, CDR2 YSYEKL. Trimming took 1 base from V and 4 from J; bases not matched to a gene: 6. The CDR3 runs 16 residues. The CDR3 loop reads CASSQAPSGGTGELFF. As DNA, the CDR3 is TGCGCCAGCAGCCAAGCCCCTAGCGGAGGCACCGGGGAGCTGTTTTTT.

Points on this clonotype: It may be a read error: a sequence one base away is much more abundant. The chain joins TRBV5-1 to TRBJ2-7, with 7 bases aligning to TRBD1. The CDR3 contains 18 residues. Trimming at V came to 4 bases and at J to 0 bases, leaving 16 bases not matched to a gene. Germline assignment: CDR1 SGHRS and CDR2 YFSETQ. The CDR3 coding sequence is TGCGCCAGCAGCCAGGGATGGATGGGACAGCCCCGCTCCTACGAGCAGTACTTC. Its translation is CASSQGWMGQPRSYEQYF.

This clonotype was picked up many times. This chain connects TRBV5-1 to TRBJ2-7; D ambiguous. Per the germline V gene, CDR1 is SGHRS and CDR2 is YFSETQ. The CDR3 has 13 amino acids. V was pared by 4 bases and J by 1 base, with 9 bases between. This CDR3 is CASSIGPSYEQYF. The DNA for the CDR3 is TGCGCCAGCAGCATCGGGCCATCCTACGAGCAGTACTTC. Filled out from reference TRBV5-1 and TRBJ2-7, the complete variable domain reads KAGVTQTPRYLIKTRGQQVTLSCSPISGHRSVSWYQQTPGQGLQFLFEYFSETQRNKGNFPGRFSGRQFSNSRSEMNVSTLELGDSALYLCASSIGPSYEQYFGPGTRLTVT.

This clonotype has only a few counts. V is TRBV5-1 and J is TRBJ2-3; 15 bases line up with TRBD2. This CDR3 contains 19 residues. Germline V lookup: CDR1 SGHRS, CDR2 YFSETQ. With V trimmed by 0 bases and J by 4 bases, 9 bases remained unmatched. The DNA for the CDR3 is TGCGCCAGCAGCTTGGAAGTCGGGACTAGCGGGAGGTACCCAGATACGCAGTATTTT. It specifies CASSLEVGTSGRYPDTQYF.

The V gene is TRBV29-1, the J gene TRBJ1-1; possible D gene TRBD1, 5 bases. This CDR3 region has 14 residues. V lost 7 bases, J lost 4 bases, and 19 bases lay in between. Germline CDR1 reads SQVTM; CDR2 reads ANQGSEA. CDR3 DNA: TGCAGCGCCGCTGGGGCAACCGGCAGCACTGAAGCTTTCTTT. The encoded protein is CSAAGATGSTEAFF.

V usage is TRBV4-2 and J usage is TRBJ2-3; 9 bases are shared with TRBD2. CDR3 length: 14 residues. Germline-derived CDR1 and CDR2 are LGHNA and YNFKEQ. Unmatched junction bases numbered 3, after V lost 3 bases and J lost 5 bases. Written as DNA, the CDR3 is TGTGCCAGCAGCCAGGGACTAGCTGGAGATACGCAGTATTTT. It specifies CASSQGLAGDTQYF.

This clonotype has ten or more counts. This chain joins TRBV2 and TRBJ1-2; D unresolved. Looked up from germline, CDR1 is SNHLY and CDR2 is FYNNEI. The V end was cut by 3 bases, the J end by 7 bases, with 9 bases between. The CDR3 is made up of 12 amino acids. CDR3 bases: TGTGCCAGCAGTGAGATTCGGGTTGGCTACACCTTC. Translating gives CASSEIRVGYTF.

CDR3 in amino acids: CACLQQYNTEAFF. The CDR3 DNA sequence: TGTGCCTGCCTACAGCAGTACAACACTGAAGCTTTCTTT. This chain connects TRBV30 to TRBJ1-1; D gene unclear. Trimming took off 6 bases at V and 2 bases at J, with 13 bases between the two ends. The CDR3 covers 13 residues. Germline V gene lookup returns CDR1 GTSNPN and CDR2 SVGIG (reference sequence).

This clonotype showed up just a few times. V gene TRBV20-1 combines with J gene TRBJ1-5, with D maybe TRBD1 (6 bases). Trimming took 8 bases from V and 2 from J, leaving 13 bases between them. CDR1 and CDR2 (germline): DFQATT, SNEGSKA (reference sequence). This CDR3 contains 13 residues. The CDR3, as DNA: TGCAGTCCCCGAGGGGGGGGCAATCAGCCCCAGCATTTT. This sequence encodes CSPRGGGNQPQHF.

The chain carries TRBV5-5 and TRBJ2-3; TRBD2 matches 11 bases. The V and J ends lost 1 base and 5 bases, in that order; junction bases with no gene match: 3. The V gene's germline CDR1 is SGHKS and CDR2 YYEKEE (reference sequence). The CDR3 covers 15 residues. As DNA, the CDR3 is TGTGCCAGCAGCTTGACTAGCGGGAGAGGAGATACGCAGTATTTT. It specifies CASSLTSGRGDTQYF.

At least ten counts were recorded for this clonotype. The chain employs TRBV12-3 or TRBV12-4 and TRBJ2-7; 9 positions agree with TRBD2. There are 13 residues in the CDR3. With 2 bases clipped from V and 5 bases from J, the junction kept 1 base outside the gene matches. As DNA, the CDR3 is TGTGCCAGCAGTTTACGCGGGAGGGACGAGCAGTACTTC. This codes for CASSLRGRDEQYF.

This CDR3 is CASSLVAVRWGHQETQYF. The CDR3, as DNA: TGCGCCAGCAGCTTGGTGGCAGTTCGATGGGGGCACCAAGAGACCCAGTACTTC. The rearrangement uses TRBV5-1 and TRBJ2-5; tentatively, D is TRBD1 (6 bases). This CDR3 comprises 18 residues. V was trimmed by 0 bases and J by 0 bases, leaving 18 bases between them. CDR1 SGHRS and CDR2 YFSETQ come from the germline V gene.